This T cell receptor (beta chain) came from a study of shared clonotypes between healthy human individuals. Assay used: immunoSEQ multiplex PCR; TCRdb lists only in-frame clones, some missing. The sample lists roughly 760,000 clones; roughly 70% were seen once. Germline-derived CDR1 and CDR2 are MDHEN and SYDVKM. V shed 6 bases and J shed 7 bases, with 19 bases lying between them. The CDR3 is made up of 15 amino acids. This TCR came from a woman in her thirties in good health. The rearrangement joins TRBV28 to TRBJ2-1; weak D call: TRBD2 (6 bases). Sequenced input: memory CD4+ T cells sorted from blood. The subset: CD45RA-negative fraction. In nucleotides, the CDR3 is TGTGCCAGCAGGTCCGGGACTTCCCTTACGAATGAGCAGTTCTTC. Translation: CASRSGTSLTNEQFF.